The clone carrying this T cell receptor (beta chain) was counted ten times or more. Its antigen is undetermined. The data are from a study of molecular identifiers for immune sequencing clone quantification. Study-level information: Replicates partitioned RNA from approximately 20,000 or 98,000 naive CD8 cells into five parts, sequencing four.

Regarding the study as a whole: In a background of 850,000 to 1,000,000 naive cells, spiked Jurkat TCR RNA from one cell was reportedly detectable. In CMV-specific effectors, clones above 20 copies held over 98% of molecules; naive, under 1%.

Bulk TCR library preparation followed previously described methods with listed TCR primers. TCRdb reprocessed the PCR reads via MiXCR and lists one record per CDR3 protein. The profile shows over 600,000 distinct CDR3 sequences, just under 20% of them singletons. Sequencing was done on a sample of naive CD8+ T cells from blood, with Jurkat cell RNA spiked in. As for subset: FACS-sorted CD8+CD4-CCR7+CD45RA+ naive T cells. The receptor was derived from a human donor in good health. Some libraries in this study had Jurkat cell RNA spiked in.

CDR3 region: CASSTFGSSYNEQFF. CDR3 nucleotide sequence: TGTGCCAGCTCTACCTTTGGCAGCTCCTACAATGAGCAGTTCTTC. The V gene is TRBV14, the J gene TRBJ2-1; D is unclear. Between the trimmed V and J ends, which lost 8 bases and 0 bases, there was a span of 14 bases. Germline V CDR1 and CDR2: SGHDN, FVKESK. The CDR3 runs to 15 residues.